This entry features one T cell receptor (beta chain) sequence. The source of the sample is a study of blood T cell repertoires in COVID-19. The protocol was immunoSEQ multiplex PCR, while the TCRdb copy is restricted to in-frame clones and leaves out a portion. The data hold some 150,000 clones, with 70% to 90% observed a single time. In germline, CDR1 is SGHRS, CDR2 YFSETQ. The CDR3 is 16 amino acids. Trimming removed 1 base from V and 3 bases from J, with 16 bases in between. The source material was peripheral blood. The receptor was derived from a man aged 55 to 70 with active or convalescent COVID-19. The chain links TRBV5-1 to TRBJ2-5; D may be TRBD2 (6 bases). The CDR3 protein is CASSLQPRGGEETQYF. CDR3 coding DNA: TGCGCCAGCAGCTTGCAGCCCCGCGGCGGGGAAGAGACCCAGTACTTC.